Listed below are T cell receptor beta chains from one sample, sequenced in a study of blood T cell repertoires in COVID-19. The table came from immunoSEQ multiplex PCR; TCRdb's copy has only in-frame clones and leaves some out. The sample lists 150,000 to 200,000 clones, around 79% occurring once. The specimen was peripheral blood. The receptors were sampled from a man aged 55-75 years with active or convalescent COVID-19. The CDR3 runs from the conserved cysteine through the conserved F or W. D genes are given only for firm matches. Size is omitted from some rows. Given values are once, few, many or a class for expanded clones.

D gene	CDR3 length	V gene	J gene	clone size	CDR3 DNA	CDR3 protein
-	16	TRBV6-1	TRBJ2-3	once	TGTGCCAGCAGTGAAGCGCTGCAGCGGAGCACAGATACGCAGTATTTT	CASSEALQRSTDTQYF
TRBD2	16	TRBV5-6	TRBJ2-2	-	TGTGCCAGCAGCCCTCGGGGGGGACTGAACACCGGGGAGCTGTTTTTT	CASSPRGGLNTGELFF
-	13	TRBV28	TRBJ2-3	-	TGTGCCAGCGAAAGGGGGAGAACAGATACGCAGTATTTT	CASERGRTDTQYF
-	15	TRBV27	TRBJ2-5	few	TGTGCCAGCAGTCTAACTTTTGGAGGCCAAGAGACCCAGTACTTC	CASSLTFGGQETQYF
TRBD2	15	TRBV11-3	TRBJ2-1	-	TGTGCCAGCAGCTTAGGATTAGCGGGAGGTAATGAGCAGTTCTTC	CASSLGLAGGNEQFF
-	18	TRBV4-3	TRBJ1-6	-	TGCGCCAGCAGCCAGAGCCCCCCCGGGGGGTCCTATAATTCACCCCTCCACTTT	CASSQSPPGGSYNSPLHF
-	13	TRBV11-3	TRBJ2-1	-	TGTGCCAGCAGCCACGAAGCGTACAATGAGCAGTTCTTC	CASSHEAYNEQFF
-	13	TRBV28	TRBJ1-3	-	TGTGCCAGCAGCCAAGCCCCAGGTAGCACCATATATTTT	CASSQAPGSTIYF
TRBD2	20	TRBV6-2/TRBV6-3	TRBJ2-7	-	TGTGCCAGCAGTTACAATCCCGGAGGAGGCGGGAGCCCAAGGTCCTACGAGCAGTACTTC	CASSYNPGGGGSPRSYEQYF
-	11	TRBV5-1	TRBJ2-1	-	TGCGCCAGCAGCTCTTACAATGAGCAGTTCTTC	CASSSYNEQFF
TRBD2	15	TRBV3-1/TRBV3-2	TRBJ2-1	-	TGTGCCAGCAGCCTCTCCAGCGGGAGTTGGAATGAGCAGTTCTTC	CASSLSSGSWNEQFF
-	13	TRBV7-2	TRBJ2-7	-	TGTGCCAGCAGCTCCATTTTACAGGCAGAGCAGTACTTC	CASSSILQAEQYF
-	14	TRBV25-1	TRBJ1-6	-	TGTGCCAGCACCTTGGGCGCTGCCAATTCACCCCTCCACTTT	CASTLGAANSPLHF
-	15	TRBV5-6	TRBJ2-1	-	TGTGCCAGCAGCTTGGGCCAGGTAAACTACAATGAGCAGTTCTTC	CASSLGQVNYNEQFF
-	15	TRBV30	TRBJ1-5	-	TGTGCCTGGAGTGCCGGGAAACATAGCAATCAGCCCCAGCATTTT	CAWSAGKHSNQPQHF
TRBD1	15	TRBV15	TRBJ1-3	-	TGTGCCACCAGCAGAGACCATACAGGGGGGAGCACCATATATTTT	CATSRDHTGGSTIYF
-	12	TRBV6-5	TRBJ1-6	-	TGTGCCAGCAGTTTTCCCGGGGCACCCCTCCACTTT	CASSFPGAPLHF
-	13	TRBV2	TRBJ2-7	-	TGTGCCACAGTGTCTACCGACAGAAACGAGCAGTACTTC	CATVSTDRNEQYF